This TCR beta chain was profiled in a study of blood T cells in healthy people across ages. General study points: Among T cells, TCR beta diversity per million cells dropped roughly linearly as age rose.

The CDR3 has 15 amino acids. Germline CDR1 SGHRS, CDR2 YFSETQ. The V end was cut by 4 bases, the J end by 1 base, with 14 bases between. In the case of this clonotype: Its antigen is as yet unknown.

Then a second PCR, running roughly 7 to 11 cycles, was carried out with a sample-barcoded 5' primer and a J-beta primer mix. One entry per CDR3 protein, called by TCRdb with MiXCR from the 5' RACE reads. The data hold approximately 850,000 distinct CDR3 sequences, with around 43% observed a single time. The authors isolated at least 7 million PBMCs per sample. This clonotype was obtained from a man in his sixties in good health. The chain has TRBV5-1 and TRBJ1-1; D not resolved. Material for sequencing was blood. The CDR3 protein is CASSIDPTENTEAFF. Here the CDR3 DNA reads TGCGCCAGCAGCATCGACCCAACAGAGAACACTGAAGCTTTCTTT.